The clone carrying this TCR beta chain has only one observation. What it binds is unknown. TCRdb reprocessed the 5' RACE reads via MiXCR and lists one record per CDR3 protein. The table includes 700,000 or so distinct CDR3 sequences, around 8.3% detected once. CDR1 is SGHDT and CDR2 is YYEEEE in the germline V gene. The length of the CDR3 is 13 residues. With 1 base removed from V and 3 bases from J, the gap between germline ends came to 5 bases. These data belong to a study of identical twins. Study-level results: The study reached conclusions through statistical analysis that was cross-sectional, not following the same donors. With monozygotic twins, out-of-frame TCR alpha sharing exceeded what models estimated.

This sample also appeared in a second study, on yellow fever vaccine responses in identical twins.

Sequencing input: PBMCs. This chain joins TRBV5-6 and TRBJ1-3; no clear D gene. The receptor comes from a woman between 18 and 29 years old in good health. CDR3: CASSLNGGNTIYF. CDR3 bases: TGTGCCAGCAGCTTGAACGGTGGAAACACCATATATTTT.